Presented here are 5 T cell receptor beta chains from one specimen sequenced in a study of cytomegalovirus exposure and HLA in healthy donors. The table came from immunoSEQ multiplex PCR; TCRdb's copy has only in-frame clones and leaves some out. Of about 88,000 clones detected, less than 90% appear once; the ten largest clones hold about an eighth. The sample taken for sequencing was PBMCs. Receptor source: a woman between 18 and 29 years old in good health and CMV-seropositive.

The chain employs TRBV2 and TRBJ1-5; D not certain. Looked up from germline, CDR1 is SNHLY and CDR2 is FYNNEI. This CDR3 spans 14 amino acids. The V end was cut by 2 bases, the J end by 6 bases, with 11 bases between. CDR3 sequence (DNA): TGTGCCAGCAGTGAATCAGAAGGGAGTCAGCCCCAGCATTTT. The encoded protein is CASSESEGSQPQHF.

The chain combines TRBV2 with TRBJ1-3; no definite D call. Germline V CDR1 and CDR2: SNHLY, FYNNEI. V was shortened by 0 bases and J by 3 bases, with 12 bases between the two germline ends. The CDR3 spans 16 residues. Here the CDR3 DNA reads TGTGCCAGCAGTGAAGCGCGGCCATTGCTTGGAAACACCATATATTTT. Translated: CASSEARPLLGNTIYF.

The chain combines TRBV19 with TRBJ2-7; 13 bases align to TRBD2. J was trimmed by 0 bases and V by 5 bases; bases with no gene match: 7. This CDR3 comprises 17 residues. CDR1 and CDR2 from the germline V gene are LNHDA and SQIVND (reference sequence). CDR3 amino acids: CASSLTSGGLPSYEQYF. The CDR3 DNA reads as TGTGCCAGTAGTTTGACTAGCGGGGGGCTCCCCTCCTACGAGCAGTACTTC.

The chain carries TRBV28 and TRBJ1-2, with 7 positions matching TRBD1. V lost 5 bases to trimming and J lost 8 bases; unmatched junction nucleotides: 14. From germline, CDR1 is MDHEN and CDR2 SYDVKM. The CDR3 sequence is 15 residues long. The CDR3 sequence: CASSPIQGLGGGYTF. Written as DNA, the CDR3 is TGTGCCAGCAGTCCCATTCAGGGCCTAGGGGGCGGCTACACCTTC.

The gene calls are TRBV5-4 and TRBJ1-1; 10 positions agree with TRBD1. Germline V gene data show CDR1 as SGHNT and CDR2 as YYREEE (reference sequence). This CDR3 has 18 amino acids. J gave up 1 base and V 5 bases, and 14 bases lay outside the gene matches. The CDR3 reads CASSPQMRDRGRNTEAFF. CDR3 bases: TGTGCCAGCAGTCCTCAAATGCGGGACAGGGGACGGAACACTGAAGCTTTCTTT.